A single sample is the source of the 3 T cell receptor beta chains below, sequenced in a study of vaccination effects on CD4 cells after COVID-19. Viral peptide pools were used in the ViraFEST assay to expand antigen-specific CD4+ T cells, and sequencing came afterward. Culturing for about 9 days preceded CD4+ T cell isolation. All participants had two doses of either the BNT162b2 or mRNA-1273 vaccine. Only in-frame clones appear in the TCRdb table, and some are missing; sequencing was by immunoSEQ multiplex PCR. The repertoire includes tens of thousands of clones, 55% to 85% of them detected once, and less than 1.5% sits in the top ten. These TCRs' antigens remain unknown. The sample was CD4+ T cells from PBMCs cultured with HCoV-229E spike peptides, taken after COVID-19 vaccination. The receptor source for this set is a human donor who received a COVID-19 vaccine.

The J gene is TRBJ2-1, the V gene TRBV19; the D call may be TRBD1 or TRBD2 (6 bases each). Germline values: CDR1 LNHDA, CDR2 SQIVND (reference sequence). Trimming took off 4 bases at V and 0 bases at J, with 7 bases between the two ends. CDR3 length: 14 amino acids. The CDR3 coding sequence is TGTGCCAGTAGTAGGGGGGCCTCCTACAATGAGCAGTTCTTC. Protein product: CASSRGASYNEQFF.

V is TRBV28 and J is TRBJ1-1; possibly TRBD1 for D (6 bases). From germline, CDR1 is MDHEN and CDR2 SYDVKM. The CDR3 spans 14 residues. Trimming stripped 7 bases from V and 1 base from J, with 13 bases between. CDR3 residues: CASITGTANTEAFF. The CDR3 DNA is TGTGCCAGCATCACAGGGACGGCGAACACTGAAGCTTTCTTT.

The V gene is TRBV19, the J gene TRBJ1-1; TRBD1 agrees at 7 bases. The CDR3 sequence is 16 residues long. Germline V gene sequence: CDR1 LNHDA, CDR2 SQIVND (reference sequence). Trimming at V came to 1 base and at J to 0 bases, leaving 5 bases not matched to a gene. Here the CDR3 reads CASSIARTGMNTEAFF. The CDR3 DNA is TGTGCCAGTAGTATAGCCCGGACAGGCATGAACACTGAAGCTTTCTTT.